This T cell receptor (beta chain) is drawn from a study of blood T cells in healthy people across ages. Study-level results: It was the long-lived donors that had more naive CD4+ cells and higher diversity than aged donors.

Donors each provided 8 to 10 milliliters of peripheral blood. The authors ran a second PCR of about 6 to 12 cycles using a sample-barcoded 5' primer and a J-beta primer mix. Each CDR3 protein is one row after TCRdb ran MiXCR on the 5' RACE reads. The table includes 800,000 to 950,000 distinct CDR3 sequences, roughly 29% detected once. Remarks on this clonotype: Its antigen remains unknown.

The CDR3 is 14 residues long. V was pared by 6 bases and J by 4 bases, with 7 bases of the junction left unmatched. A further study also used this sample, focusing on T cells of mothers and their children. This second study notes: Thymic selection shapes TCR recombination output in related pairs, and it does so similarly in unrelated pairs. Unrelated mother-child pairs always had slightly, but never significantly, lower normalized overlap than related pairs.

The clonotype comes from a woman in her thirties or forties in good health. V usage is TRBV12-3 or TRBV12-4 and J usage is TRBJ1-1, with 8 bases identical to TRBD1. The specimen sequenced was blood. The CDR3 region is CASSRGQAVTEAFF. CDR3 DNA sequence: TGTGCCAGCAGCCGGGGACAGGCGGTCACTGAAGCTTTCTTT.